The 9 T cell receptor beta chains below were found in one sample sequenced in a study of blood T cell repertoires in COVID-19 (dated by TCRdb to about 2020). The library relied on the immunoSEQ multiplex PCR assay. The source is immuneACCESS, and TCRdb retained only in-frame sequences with V and J called. Part of the clones is not carried over; for the studies checked, unresolved V genes explain less than half of this, and the remainder is unexplained. The sample profile shows about 140,000 clones; less than 90% of them were found once. Clones ranked in the top ten supply under 7% of the sample. Sequencing was performed on PBMCs or T cells enriched from blood (not recorded which). These TCRs come from a man in his forties or fifties with acute COVID-19.

This clone was seen a single time. The rearrangement links TRBV7-9 to TRBJ1-2, with D possibly matching TRBD1 (5 bases). This CDR3 is built from 16 residues. Germline loops: CDR1 SEHNR, CDR2 FQNEAQ (reference sequence). The V and J ends lost 0 bases and 5 bases respectively, with 16 bases between them. The CDR3 coding sequence is TGTGCCAGCAGCTTAGCCACCCTTGTTCAGGGATATGGCTACACCTTC. Translating it yields CASSLATLVQGYGYTF. Full variable domain (outside the CDR3, taken from reference TRBV7-9 and TRBJ1-2): DTGVSQNPRHKITKRGQNVTFRCDPISEHNRLYWYRQTLGQGPEFLTYFQNEAQLEKSRLLSDRFSAERPKGSFSTLEIQRTEQGDSAMYLCASSLATLVQGYGYTFGSGTRLTVV.

The chain employs TRBV13 and TRBJ2-5; TRBD2 aligns across 14 bases. V lost 0 bases, J lost 2 bases, and 2 bases stayed unmatched. Germline V CDR1 and CDR2: PRHDT, FYEKMQ (reference sequence). The CDR3 runs 17 residues. CDR3 residues: CASSLGGLAGVQETQYF. DNA for the CDR3: TGTGCCAGCAGCTTAGGGGGACTAGCGGGGGTTCAAGAGACCCAGTACTTC.

The genes are TRBV12-3 or TRBV12-4 and TRBJ1-2; possible D gene TRBD1, 6 bases. The CDR3 is 13 amino acids. Deletions cut 4 bases from V and 8 bases from J, with 14 bases between. DNA of the CDR3: TGTGCCAGCAGTTCCAACAGGGTTGAAGGCTACACCTTC. Residues: CASSSNRVEGYTF.

This chain connects TRBV12-3 or TRBV12-4 to TRBJ2-7, with D possibly TRBD1 on 6 matching bases. V was trimmed by 0 bases and J by 3 bases, leaving 6 bases between them. The CDR3 is made up of 13 amino acids. The CDR3 sequence: CASSLAGGYEQYF. The CDR3 coding sequence is TGTGCCAGCAGTTTAGCAGGGGGCTACGAGCAGTACTTC.

The chain links TRBV5-5 to TRBJ1-2; D uncertain. Germline V gene data show CDR1 as SGHKS and CDR2 as YYEKEE (reference sequence). The CDR3 covers 15 residues. V was trimmed by 0 bases and J by 8 bases, leaving 17 bases between them. The DNA of the CDR3 is TGTGCCAGCAGCTTGGCTGTCTGGGCCTACGACGGCTACACCTTC. Amino acids: CASSLAVWAYDGYTF.

CDR3 residues: CASSLVTAGGETQYF. The DNA for the CDR3 is TGTGCCAGCAGCTTGGTCACAGCGGGCGGGGAGACCCAGTACTTC. The rearrangement uses TRBV5-6 and TRBJ2-5, with D perhaps matching TRBD2 (6 bases). This CDR3 is 15 amino acids long. Germline V lookup: CDR1 SGHDT, CDR2 YYEEEE. Trimming left V 0 bases short and J 5 bases short, with 14 bases between. The full variable domain, rest sourced from reference TRBV5-6 and TRBJ2-5, is DAGVTQSPTHLIKTRGQQVTLRCSPKSGHDTVSWYQQALGQGPQFIFQYYEEEERQRGNFPDRFSGHQFPNYSSELNVNALLLGDSALYLCASSLVTAGGETQYFGPGTRLLVL.

This clone was recorded once. The gene calls are TRBV7-8 and TRBJ1-4, with a weak D call TRBD1 (6 bases). Trimming cost V 2 bases and J 3 bases, with 10 bases left between them. Germline-derived CDR1 and CDR2 are SGHVS and FQNEAQ. CDR3 length: 15 residues. CDR3 loop: CASSLFDRPNEKLFF. In DNA form, the CDR3 reads TGTGCCAGCAGCTTATTCGACAGGCCTAATGAAAAACTGTTTTTT.

The chain is built from TRBV9 and TRBJ1-2; TRBD1 aligns across 10 bases. Germline V CDR1 and CDR2: SGDLS, YYNGEE. There are 15 residues in the CDR3. After removal of 0 bases from V and 3 bases from J, the junction contained 2 bases not matched to a gene. The CDR3 region has the DNA TGTGCCAGCAGCGTAGAGGGACAGGGGTACTATGGCTACACCTTC. It specifies CASSVEGQGYYGYTF.

The gene calls are TRBV28 and TRBJ1-5; D uncertain. V lost 8 bases and J lost 2, with 7 bases in between. Germline values: CDR1 MDHEN, CDR2 SYDVKM. The CDR3 has 12 amino acids. CDR3 DNA: TGTGCCAGCGGGCAGGGCAATCAGCCCCAGCATTTT. Its translation is CASGQGNQPQHF.